Only a few counts were recorded for the clone carrying this T cell receptor beta chain. What it binds is unknown. The CDR3 is made up of 10 amino acids. Trimming stripped 10 bases from V and 2 bases from J, with 5 bases between. CDR1 and CDR2 (germline): LNHDA, SQIVND (reference sequence). The entry originates in a study of PD-1 blockade in classical Hodgkin lymphoma. Study conclusions and caveats: Repertoire differences lack defined causes, possibly disease activity or prior therapy. Those achieving complete response showed baseline diversity like newly diagnosed patients.

Data came from immunoSEQ multiplex PCR; TCRdb stores just in-frame clones and leaves some out. Of about 23,000 clones listed, more than 80% were seen once; the top ten hold around 8.3%. There was relapse after autologous stem cell transplantation in every patient, and there was variation in brentuximab vedotin exposure. Classifying best responses yielded complete response, partial response or progressive disease. The chain has TRBV19 and TRBJ1-1; no firm D call. The TCR comes from a human donor with classical Hodgkin lymphoma. The source was peripheral blood mononuclear cells (PBMCs), collected before the second cycle of nivolumab. The chain's CDR3 is CANRNTEAFF. The CDR3 DNA reads TGTGCCAATAGAAACACTGAAGCTTTCTTT.